This T cell receptor (beta chain) is from a study of T cells after posttransplantation cyclophosphamide. Study conclusions and caveats: Tissue-infiltrating T cells from skin or gut overlapped little with blood T cells. Donor-recipient repertoire similarity was low at 1-2 months, rising over year one.

Busulfan-fludarabine conditioning, marrow transplant, and cyclophosphamide on days +3 and +4 were administered. V was clipped by 5 bases and J by 7 bases, with 9 bases between them. Germline CDR1 reads SGHNT; CDR2 reads YENEEA. CDR3 length: 11 residues. Concerning this clone itself: The antigen remains undetermined.

TCRdb's table, derived via immunoSEQ multiplex PCR, lists solely in-frame clones and lacks some. The sample holds roughly 5,200 clones, over 55% seen once. This specimen was PBMCs, taken 362 days after allogeneic stem cell transplant with posttransplant cyclophosphamide. The receptor was isolated from a male patient aged 55 to 69 who received an allogeneic stem cell transplant from an unrelated donor, was CMV-positive, and had acute GVHD only. The T cells may come from the graft donor. The chain couples TRBV11-3 to TRBJ2-7; no definite D call. Here the CDR3 DNA reads TGTGCCAGCAGCACCCACGGGGAGCAGTACTTC. Translating gives CASSTHGEQYF.